What follows are 3 T cell receptor beta chains derived from one specimen sequenced in a study of T cell repertoires in cytomegalovirus infection. In TCRdb, the reads were re-called with MiXCR into one record per CDR3 protein. The repertoire holds about 500,000 distinct CDR3 sequences, roughly a third seen once, with about a sixth in the top ten. No antigen has been assigned to these receptors. Sequencing used cultured PBMCs, obtained from culture after CMV antigen stimulation. These receptors were taken from a human donor in good health (CMV status not recorded). Some clones in this sample may be carry-over from other donors' samples.

V gene TRBV7-2 combines with J gene TRBJ2-1; D possibly corresponds to TRBD2 (6 bases). In germline, CDR1 is SGHTA, CDR2 FQGNSA. The CDR3 extends over 15 amino acids. Trimming took off 10 bases at V and 3 bases at J, with 19 bases between the two ends. CDR3 in amino acids: CAIRPPGLDYNEQFF. CDR3 in DNA: TGTGCCATCAGGCCGCCGGGACTCGACTACAATGAGCAGTTCTTC. The full variable domain, completed using reference TRBV7-2 and TRBJ2-1, is GAGVSQSPSNKVTEKGKDVELRCDPISGHTALYWYRQSLGQGLEFLIYFQGNSAPDKSGLPSDRFSAERTGGSVSTLTIQRTQQEDSAVYLCAIRPPGLDYNEQFFGPGTRLTVL.

This clonotype showed up just a few times. The J gene is TRBJ1-1, the V gene TRBV19, with TRBD1 identical over 9 bases. V lost 2 bases to trimming and J lost 6 bases; unmatched junction nucleotides: 7. The CDR3 has 15 amino acids. The germline gives CDR1 LNHDA, CDR2 SQIVND (reference sequence). CDR3 amino acids: CASSITGQGGAEAFF. CDR3 sequence (DNA): TGTGCCAGTAGTATAACGGGACAGGGAGGGGCTGAAGCTTTCTTT.

The chain uses TRBV28 and TRBJ2-4; possibly TRBD1 or TRBD2 for D (7 bases each). The germline V and J ends were trimmed by 6 bases and 2 bases, with 14 bases remaining between them. Germline CDR1 is MDHEN and CDR2 is SYDVKM. The CDR3 runs to 15 residues. In DNA, the CDR3 is TGTGCCAGCAGCCCAGGGGGGGTGACCAAAAACATTCAGTACTTC. This codes for CASSPGGVTKNIQYF. The entire variable domain, with the rest obtained from reference TRBV28 and TRBJ2-4, is as follows: DVKVTQSSRYLVKRTGEKVFLECVQDMDHENMFWYRQDPGLGLRLIYFSYDVKMKEKGDIPEGYSVSREKKERFSLILESASTNQTSMYLCASSPGGVTKNIQYFGAGTRLSVL.